This passage covers 3 T cell receptor beta chains from one sample sequenced in a study of OX40 agonist ivuxolimab in advanced cancers. Library generation was performed with the immunoSEQ multiplex PCR assay. TCRdb's version of the immuneACCESS table is confined to in-frame rearrangements and falls short of the full clone set. An unresolved V gene accounts for under half of the shortfall where checked; the remainder is of unknown origin. This sample is represented by 45,000 to 65,000 clones; around 91% of them were singletons. Approximately 11% of the sample belongs to the ten largest clones. The sequencing used CD4+ or CD8+ T cells sorted from blood, collected in a trial of the OX40 agonist ivuxolimab. The receptor set was obtained from an adult with an advanced solid tumor such as melanoma, head and neck, liver or kidney cancer.

J is TRBJ1-6 and V is TRBV30, with 10 bases lining up with TRBD1. Trimming removed 2 bases from V and 5 bases from J; junction bases left unmatched: 12. The CDR3 runs to 18 residues. CDR1 and CDR2 from the germline V gene are GTSNPN and SVGIG (reference sequence). The CDR3 protein is CAWSMTGGAGINNSPLHF. The CDR3 nucleotides are TGTGCCTGGAGTATGACAGGGGGCGCGGGGATAAATAATTCACCCCTCCACTTT.

This clone was seen a single time. Its ends do not fully match the called genes, so a read error is possible. The V gene is TRBV7-9, the J gene TRBJ2-5, with D unresolved. The CDR3 extends over 15 amino acids. The germline V gene has CDR1 SEHNR and CDR2 FQNEAQ (reference sequence). CDR3 bases: TGTGCCAGCAGCCGTTTCGGGCCGGACCACGAGACCCAGTACTTC. Translating gives CASSRFGPDHETQYF.

This sequence joins TRBV11-2 and TRBJ2-7, with D perhaps TRBD2 (6 bases). The CDR3 totals 13 residues. Germline assignment: CDR1 SGHAT and CDR2 FQNNGV. Between the trimmed V and J ends, which lost 6 bases and 3 bases, there was a span of 12 bases. CDR3 bases: TGTGCCAGCAGGGCCGGGACTCTCTACGAGCAGTACTTC. Amino acids: CASRAGTLYEQYF. The full variable domain, completed using reference TRBV11-2 and TRBJ2-7, is EAGVAQSPRYKIIEKRQSVAFWCNPISGHATLYWYQQILGQGPKLLIQFQNNGVVDDSQLPKDRFSAERLKGVDSTLKIQPAKLEDSAVYLCASRAGTLYEQYFGPGTRLTVT.